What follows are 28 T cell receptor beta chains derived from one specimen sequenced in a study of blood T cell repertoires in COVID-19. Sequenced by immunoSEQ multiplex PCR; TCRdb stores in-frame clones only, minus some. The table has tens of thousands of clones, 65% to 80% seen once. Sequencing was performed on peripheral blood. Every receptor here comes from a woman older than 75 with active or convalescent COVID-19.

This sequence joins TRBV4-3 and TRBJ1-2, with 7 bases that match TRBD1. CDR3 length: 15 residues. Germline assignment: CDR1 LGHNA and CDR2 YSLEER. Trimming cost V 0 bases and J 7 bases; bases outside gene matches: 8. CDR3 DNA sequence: TGCGCCAGCAGCCAAGACACCAGGGACAGAGGTGGCTACACCTTC. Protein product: CASSQDTRDRGGYTF.

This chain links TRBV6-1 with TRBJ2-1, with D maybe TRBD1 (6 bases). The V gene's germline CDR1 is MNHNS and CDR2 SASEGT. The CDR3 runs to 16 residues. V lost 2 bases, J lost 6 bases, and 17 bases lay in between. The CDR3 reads CASSERRGSGGNEQFF. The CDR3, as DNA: TGTGCCAGCAGTGAACGCAGGGGATCTGGTGGCAATGAGCAGTTCTTC.

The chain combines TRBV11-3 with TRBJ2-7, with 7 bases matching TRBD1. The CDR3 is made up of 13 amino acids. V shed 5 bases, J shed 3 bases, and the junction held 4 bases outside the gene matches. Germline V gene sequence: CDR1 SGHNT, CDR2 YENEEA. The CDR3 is CASSQGGNYEQYF. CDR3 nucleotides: TGTGCCAGCAGCCAAGGGGGCAACTACGAGCAGTACTTC.

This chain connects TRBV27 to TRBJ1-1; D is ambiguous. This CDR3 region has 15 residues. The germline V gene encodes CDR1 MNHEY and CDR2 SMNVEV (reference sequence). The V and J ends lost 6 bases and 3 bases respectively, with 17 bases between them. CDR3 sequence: CASSTRREMDTEAFF. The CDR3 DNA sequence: TGTGCCAGCAGCACAAGGCGGGAAATGGACACTGAAGCTTTCTTT.

Here the CDR3 reads CASSLAVSSYNEQFF. In DNA, the CDR3 is TGTGCCAGCAGCTTAGCGGTGAGCTCCTACAATGAGCAGTTCTTC. J is TRBJ2-1 and V is TRBV7-2; D is uncertain. Germline-derived CDR1 and CDR2 are SGHTA and FQGNSA. The CDR3 is 15 residues long. Trimming left V 0 bases short and J 0 bases short, with 6 bases between. The full variable domain, with the rest looked up from reference TRBV7-2 and TRBJ2-1, is GAGVSQSPSNKVTEKGKDVELRCDPISGHTALYWYRQSLGQGLEFLIYFQGNSAPDKSGLPSDRFSAERTGGSVSTLTIQRTQQEDSAVYLCASSLAVSSYNEQFFGPGTRLTVL.

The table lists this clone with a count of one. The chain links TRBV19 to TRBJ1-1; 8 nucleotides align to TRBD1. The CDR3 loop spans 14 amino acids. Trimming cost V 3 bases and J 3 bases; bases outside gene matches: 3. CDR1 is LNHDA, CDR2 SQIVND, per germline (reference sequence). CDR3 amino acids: CASSMTGAYTEAFF. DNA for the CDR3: TGTGCCAGTAGTATGACAGGGGCTTACACTGAAGCTTTCTTT.

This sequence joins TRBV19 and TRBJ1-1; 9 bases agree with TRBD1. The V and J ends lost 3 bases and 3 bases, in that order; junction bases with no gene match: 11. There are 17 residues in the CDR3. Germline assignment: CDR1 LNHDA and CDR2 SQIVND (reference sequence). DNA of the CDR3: TGTGCCAGTAGTATGATCTATGGGGACAGGGTAGACACTGAAGCTTTCTTT. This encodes CASSMIYGDRVDTEAFF.

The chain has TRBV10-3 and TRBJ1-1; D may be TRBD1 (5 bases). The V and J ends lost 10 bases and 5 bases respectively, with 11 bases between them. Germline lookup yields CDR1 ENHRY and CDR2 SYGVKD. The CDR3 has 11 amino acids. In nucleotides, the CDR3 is TGTGCCACCGCCGGGGGGACTGAAGCTTTCTTT. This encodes CATAGGTEAFF.

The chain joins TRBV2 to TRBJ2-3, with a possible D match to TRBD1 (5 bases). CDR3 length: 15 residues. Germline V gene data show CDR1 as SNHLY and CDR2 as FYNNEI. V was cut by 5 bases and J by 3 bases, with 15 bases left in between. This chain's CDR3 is CASSPSGMGTDTQYF. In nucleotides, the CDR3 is TGTGCCAGCAGTCCCTCAGGGATGGGGACAGATACGCAGTATTTT.

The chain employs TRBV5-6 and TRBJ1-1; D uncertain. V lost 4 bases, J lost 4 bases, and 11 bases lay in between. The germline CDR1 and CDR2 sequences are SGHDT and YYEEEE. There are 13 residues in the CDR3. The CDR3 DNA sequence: TGTGCCAGCAGCCTGGCGGGTTTCACTGAAGCTTTCTTT. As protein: CASSLAGFTEAFF.

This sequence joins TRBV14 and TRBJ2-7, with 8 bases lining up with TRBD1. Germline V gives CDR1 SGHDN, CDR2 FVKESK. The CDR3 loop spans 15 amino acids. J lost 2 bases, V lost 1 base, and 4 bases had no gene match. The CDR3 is CASSQGGQVTYEQYF. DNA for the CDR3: TGTGCCAGCAGCCAAGGGGGACAGGTTACCTACGAGCAGTACTTC.

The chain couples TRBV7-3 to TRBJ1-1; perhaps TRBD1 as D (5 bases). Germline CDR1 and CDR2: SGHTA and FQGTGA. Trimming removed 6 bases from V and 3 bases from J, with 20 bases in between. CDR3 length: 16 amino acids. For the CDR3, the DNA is TGTGCCAGCAGTGATTCGGGACGCACGGGGGACACTGAAGCTTTCTTT. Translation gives CASSDSGRTGDTEAFF.

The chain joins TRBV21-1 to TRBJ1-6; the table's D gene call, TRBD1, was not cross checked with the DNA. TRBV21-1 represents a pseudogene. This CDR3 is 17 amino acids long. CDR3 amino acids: CASSNGTGVSYNSPLHF. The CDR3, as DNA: TGTGCCAGCAGCAACGGGACAGGGGTGTCCTATAATTCACCCCTCCACTTT.

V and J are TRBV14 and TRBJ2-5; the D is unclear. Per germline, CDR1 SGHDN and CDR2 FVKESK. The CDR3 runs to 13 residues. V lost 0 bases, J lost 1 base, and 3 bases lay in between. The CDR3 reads CASSQELQETQYF. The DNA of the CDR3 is TGTGCCAGCAGCCAAGAACTCCAAGAGACCCAGTACTTC.

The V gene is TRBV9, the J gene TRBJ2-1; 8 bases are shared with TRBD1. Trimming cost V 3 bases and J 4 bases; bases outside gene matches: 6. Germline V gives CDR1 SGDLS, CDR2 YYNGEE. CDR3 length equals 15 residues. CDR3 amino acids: CASSGHQGAYNEQFF. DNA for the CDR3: TGTGCCAGCAGCGGGCACCAGGGGGCTTACAATGAGCAGTTCTTC.

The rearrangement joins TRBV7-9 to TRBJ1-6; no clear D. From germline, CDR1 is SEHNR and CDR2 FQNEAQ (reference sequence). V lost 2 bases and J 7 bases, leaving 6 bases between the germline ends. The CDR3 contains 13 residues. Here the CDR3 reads CASSLYGNSPLHF. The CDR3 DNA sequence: TGTGCCAGCAGCTTATACGGGAATTCACCCCTCCACTTT.

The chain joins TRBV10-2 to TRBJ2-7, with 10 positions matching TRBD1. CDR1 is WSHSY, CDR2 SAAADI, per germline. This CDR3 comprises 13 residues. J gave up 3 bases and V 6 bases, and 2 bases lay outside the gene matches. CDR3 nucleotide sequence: TGCGCCAGCAGCCGGGACAGGGGCTACGAGCAGTACTTC. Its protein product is CASSRDRGYEQYF.

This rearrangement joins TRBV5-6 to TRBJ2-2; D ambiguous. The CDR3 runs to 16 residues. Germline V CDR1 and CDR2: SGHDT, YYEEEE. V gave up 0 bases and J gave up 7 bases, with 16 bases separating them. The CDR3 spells CASSLVGPPTGGELFF. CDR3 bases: TGTGCCAGCAGCTTGGTGGGTCCCCCCACGGGCGGGGAGCTGTTTTTT.

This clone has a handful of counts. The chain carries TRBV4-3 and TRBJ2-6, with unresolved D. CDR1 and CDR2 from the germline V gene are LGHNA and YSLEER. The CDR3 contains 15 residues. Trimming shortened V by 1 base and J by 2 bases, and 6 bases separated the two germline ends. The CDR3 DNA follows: TGCGCCAGCAGCCAAGGTATAACTGGGGCCAACGTCCTGACTTTC. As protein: CASSQGITGANVLTF.

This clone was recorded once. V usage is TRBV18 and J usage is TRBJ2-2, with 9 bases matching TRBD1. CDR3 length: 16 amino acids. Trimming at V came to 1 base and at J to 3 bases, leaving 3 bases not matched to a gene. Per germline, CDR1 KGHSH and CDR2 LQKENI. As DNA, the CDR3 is TGTGCCAGCTCACCACTACGGACAGGGGACACCGGGGAGCTGTTTTTT. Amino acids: CASSPLRTGDTGELFF. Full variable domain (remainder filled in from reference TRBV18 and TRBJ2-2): NAGVMQNPRHLVRRRGQEARLRCSPMKGHSHVYWYRQLPEEGLKFMVYLQKENIIDESGMPKERFSAEFPKEGPSILRIQQVVRGDSAAYFCASSPLRTGDTGELFFGEGSRLTVL.

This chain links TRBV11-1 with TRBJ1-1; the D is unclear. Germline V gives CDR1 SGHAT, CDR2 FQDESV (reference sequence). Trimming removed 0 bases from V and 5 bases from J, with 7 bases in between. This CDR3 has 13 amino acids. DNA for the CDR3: TGTGCCAGCAGCTTAGCGCGAGGGACTGAAGCTTTCTTT. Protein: CASSLARGTEAFF. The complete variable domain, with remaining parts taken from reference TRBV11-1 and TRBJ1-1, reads EAEVAQSPRYKITEKSQAVAFWCDPISGHATLYWYRQILGQGPELLVQFQDESVVDDSQLPKDRFSAERLKGVDSTLKIQPAELGDSAMYLCASSLARGTEAFFGQGTRLTVV.

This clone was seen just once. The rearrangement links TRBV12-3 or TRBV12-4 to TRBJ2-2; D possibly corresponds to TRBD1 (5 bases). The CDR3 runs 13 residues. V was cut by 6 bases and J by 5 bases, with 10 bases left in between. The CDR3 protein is CASSRSGTGELFF. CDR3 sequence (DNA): TGTGCCAGCAGCCGCTCAGGGACCGGGGAGCTGTTTTTT.

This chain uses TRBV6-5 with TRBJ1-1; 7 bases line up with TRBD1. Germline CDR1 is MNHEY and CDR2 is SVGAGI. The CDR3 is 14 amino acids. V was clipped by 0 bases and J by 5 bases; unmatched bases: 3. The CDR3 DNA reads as TGTGCCAGCAGTTACTCAGGGGGCACGACTGAAGCTTTCTTT. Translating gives CASSYSGGTTEAFF.

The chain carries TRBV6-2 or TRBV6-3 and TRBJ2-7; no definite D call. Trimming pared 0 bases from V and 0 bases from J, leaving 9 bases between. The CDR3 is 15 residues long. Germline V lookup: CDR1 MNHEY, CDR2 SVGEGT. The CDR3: CASSYSSGLSYEQYF. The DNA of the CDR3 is TGTGCCAGCAGTTACTCTTCGGGTCTCTCCTACGAGCAGTACTTC.

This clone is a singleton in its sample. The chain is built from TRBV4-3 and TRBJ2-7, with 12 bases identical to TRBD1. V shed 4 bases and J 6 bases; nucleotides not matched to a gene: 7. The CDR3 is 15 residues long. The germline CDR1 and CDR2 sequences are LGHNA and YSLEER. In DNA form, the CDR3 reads TGCGCCAGCAGCCTGGGACAGGGGGCGCATCGCGAGCAGTACTTC. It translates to CASSLGQGAHREQYF.

CDR3 sequence (DNA): TGTGCCAGCAGCTTAGGACAGGGGGCGTTCGGCAATCAGCCCCAGCATTTT. Its protein is CASSLGQGAFGNQPQHF. The V call is TRBV11-2, the J call TRBJ1-5, with 10 bases identical to TRBD1. Germline-derived CDR1 and CDR2 are SGHAT and FQNNGV. J gave up 2 bases and V 1 base, and 5 bases lay outside the gene matches. The CDR3 spans 17 residues.

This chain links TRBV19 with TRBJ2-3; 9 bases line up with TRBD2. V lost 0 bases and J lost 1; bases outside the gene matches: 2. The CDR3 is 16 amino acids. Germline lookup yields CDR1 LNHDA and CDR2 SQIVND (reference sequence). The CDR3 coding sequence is TGTGCCAGTAGTATAGAGGCTAGCGGGGGCACAGATACGCAGTATTTT. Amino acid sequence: CASSIEASGGTDTQYF.

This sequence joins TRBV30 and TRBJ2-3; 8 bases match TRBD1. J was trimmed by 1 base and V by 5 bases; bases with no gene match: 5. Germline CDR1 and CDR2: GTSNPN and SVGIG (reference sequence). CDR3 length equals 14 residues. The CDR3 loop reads CAWDTGGGTDTQYF. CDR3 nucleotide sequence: TGTGCCTGGGACACAGGGGGTGGCACAGATACGCAGTATTTT.